This entry lists 21 T cell receptor beta chains sequenced from one sample in a study of technical replicates of blood from four donors. Clones were sequenced by immunoSEQ multiplex PCR, and TCRdb holds only the in-frame ones, with some missing. The sample consists of 50,000 to 70,000 clones, roughly 91% of them appearing once. Sequenced input: PBMCs. The receptors here all came from a human donor in good health. Some clones in this sample may be carry-over from other donors' samples.

This chain connects TRBV9 to TRBJ2-7; 11 bases fit TRBD1. Trimming took 0 bases from V and 4 from J; bases not matched to a gene: 9. CDR1 SGDLS and CDR2 YYNGEE come from the germline V gene. This CDR3 region has 17 residues. For the CDR3, the DNA is TGTGCCAGCAGCGTAGGCTTTTTGGGACAGGGGGTATACGAGCAGTACTTC. Translating gives CASSVGFLGQGVYEQYF.

The gene calls are TRBV6-5 and TRBJ2-3; D gene uncertain. This CDR3 is built from 14 residues. Germline CDR1 reads MNHEY; CDR2 reads SVGAGI. V was shortened by 4 bases and J by 2 bases, with 10 bases between the two germline ends. The CDR3 sequence is CASSSSGYTDTQYF. CDR3 nucleotides: TGTGCCAGCAGTTCCTCGGGCTACACAGATACGCAGTATTTT.

This chain joins TRBV6-6 and TRBJ2-7; 8 positions agree with TRBD2. The CDR3 loop spans 11 amino acids. V was pared by 6 bases and J by 7 bases, with 2 bases of the junction left unmatched. CDR1 and CDR2 (germline): MNHNY, SVGAGI (reference sequence). As DNA, the CDR3 is TGTGCCAGCAGCCCGGGGGGGGAGCAGTACTTC. It is translated as CASSPGGEQYF.

The rearrangement joins TRBV18 to TRBJ2-7; TRBD2 matches at 7 bases. J lost 7 bases, V lost 6 bases, and 12 bases had no gene match. CDR3 length: 14 residues. Looked up from germline, CDR1 is KGHSH and CDR2 is LQKENI. CDR3 sequence reads: CASSLLAVGREQYF. The CDR3, as DNA: TGTGCCAGCTCCCTGCTAGCGGTAGGTCGAGAGCAGTACTTC.

V usage is TRBV6-5 and J usage is TRBJ2-7; 8 bases fit TRBD1. The ends lost 6 bases at V and 2 bases at J; junction bases unmatched: 6. The CDR3 spans 14 residues. Germline CDR1 reads MNHEY; CDR2 reads SVGAGI. In nucleotides, the CDR3 is TGTGCCAGCAGCTATGGACAGGGACCCTACGAGCAGTACTTC. The encoded protein is CASSYGQGPYEQYF.

The sample holds one count of this clone. The rearrangement links TRBV5-6 to TRBJ1-2; D not resolved. V lost 4 bases to trimming and J lost 4 bases, with 8 bases between them. This CDR3 contains 12 residues. The germline gives CDR1 SGHDT, CDR2 YYEEEE. CDR3 nucleotides: TGTGCCAGCAGCCTTGGAGGCTATGGCTACACCTTC. Translated, it gives CASSLGGYGYTF. The variable domain in full, completed from reference TRBV5-6 and TRBJ1-2, reads DAGVTQSPTHLIKTRGQQVTLRCSPKSGHDTVSWYQQALGQGPQFIFQYYEEEERQRGNFPDRFSGHQFPNYSSELNVNALLLGDSALYLCASSLGGYGYTFGSGTRLTVV.

The chain recombines TRBV27 with TRBJ1-2; D gene unclear. Per germline, CDR1 MNHEY and CDR2 SMNVEV (reference sequence). The CDR3 is 14 amino acids. The V end lost 8 bases, the J end lost 2 bases, and 15 bases lay between the germline ends. DNA of the CDR3: TGTGCCAGCGGCCGGGAGCGTGGGAACTATGGCTACACCTTC. It specifies CASGRERGNYGYTF.

Written as DNA, the CDR3 is TGTGCCAGCAGCTTAGAGCCGCTAACCTACGAGCAGTACTTC. Protein product: CASSLEPLTYEQYF. V is TRBV7-2 and J is TRBJ2-7; D gene unclear. Germline V gives CDR1 SGHTA, CDR2 FQGNSA. V lost 1 base and J 2 bases, leaving 9 bases between the germline ends. The CDR3 loop spans 14 amino acids.

V usage is TRBV5-4 and J usage is TRBJ1-6, with D possibly TRBD1 on 5 matching bases. V gave up 4 bases and J gave up 9 bases, with 23 bases separating them. Germline CDR1 and CDR2: SGHNT and YYREEE (reference sequence). The CDR3 covers 17 residues. The CDR3 DNA reads as TGTGCCAGCAGCGCCCGGGGCCGGGGGGACGGTTCTTCACCCCTCCACTTT. Residues: CASSARGRGDGSSPLHF. Together with reference TRBV5-4 and TRBJ1-6, the CDR3 gives the full variable domain: ETGVTQSPTHLIKTRGQQVTLRCSSQSGHNTVSWYQQALGQGPQFIFQYYREEENGRGNFPPRFSGLQFPNYSSELNVNALELDDSALYLCASSARGRGDGSSPLHFGNGTRLTVT.

V gene TRBV7-3 combines with J gene TRBJ2-5; 8 nucleotides agree with TRBD2. Germline-derived CDR1 and CDR2 are SGHTA and FQGTGA. V shed 5 bases, J shed 7 bases, and the junction held 12 bases outside the gene matches. The CDR3 spans 15 residues. The DNA of the CDR3 is TGTGCCAGCAGCCTCACCGGGGGGGCCTTTGGGACCCAGTACTTC. Its translation: CASSLTGGAFGTQYF.

V is TRBV5-8 and J is TRBJ1-2, with a possible D match to TRBD1 (5 bases). With 4 bases removed from V and 3 bases from J, the gap between germline ends came to 13 bases. Per the germline V gene, CDR1 is SGHTS and CDR2 is YDEGEE. The length of the CDR3 is 14 residues. Here the CDR3 reads CASSVHGGDYGYTF. CDR3 nucleotides: TGTGCCAGCAGCGTCCACGGGGGGGACTATGGCTACACCTTC.

This chain links TRBV15 with TRBJ1-2; D possibly corresponds to TRBD1 (6 bases). CDR1 and CDR2 from the germline V gene are LNHNV and YYDKDF (reference sequence). V was shortened by 2 bases and J by 2 bases, with 18 bases between the two germline ends. This CDR3 is 17 amino acids long. CDR3 nucleotide sequence: TGTGCCACCAGCAGAAGCTCCGCCGACAGGAAAAACTATGGCTACACCTTC. Its translation: CATSRSSADRKNYGYTF. Full variable domain (missing parts from reference TRBV15 and TRBJ1-2): DAMVIQNPRYQVTQFGKPVTLSCSQTLNHNVMYWYQQKSSQAPKLLFHYYDKDFNNEADTPDNFQSRRPNTSFCFLDIRSPGLGDTAMYLCATSRSSADRKNYGYTFGSGTRLTVV.

This chain joins TRBV5-1 and TRBJ1-4; 7 bases are a match to TRBD1. Losses at the gene ends were 4 bases for V and 8 bases for J; bases not matched to a gene: 5. This CDR3 is built from 13 residues. CDR1 is SGHRS, CDR2 YFSETQ, per germline. Here the CDR3 reads CASSTDRVEKLFF. CDR3 in DNA: TGCGCCAGCAGCACTGACAGGGTAGAAAAACTGTTTTTT. Full variable domain (missing parts from reference TRBV5-1 and TRBJ1-4): KAGVTQTPRYLIKTRGQQVTLSCSPISGHRSVSWYQQTPGQGLQFLFEYFSETQRNKGNFPGRFSGRQFSNSRSEMNVSTLELGDSALYLCASSTDRVEKLFFGSGTQLSVL.

V and J are TRBV7-3 and TRBJ1-6; no clear D gene. The CDR3 sequence is 14 residues long. Per germline, CDR1 SGHTA and CDR2 FQGTGA. The germline V and J ends were trimmed by 2 bases and 6 bases, with 8 bases remaining between them. The CDR3 region is CASSLFGSNSPLHF. The CDR3 coding sequence is TGTGCCAGCAGCTTATTTGGGAGTAATTCACCCCTCCACTTT.

V gene TRBV29-1 combines with J gene TRBJ2-7, with TRBD1 matching 7 bases. V lost 0 bases, J lost 3 bases, and 8 bases stayed unmatched. The germline CDR1 and CDR2 sequences are SQVTM and ANQGSEA. The CDR3 contains 15 residues. The CDR3 here is CSVEDMRPGGYEQYF. For the CDR3, the DNA is TGCAGCGTTGAAGACATGCGCCCAGGGGGCTACGAGCAGTACTTC.

This clone was counted a few times. This sequence joins TRBV30 and TRBJ2-5; 14 nucleotides align to TRBD2. The CDR3 has 18 amino acids. The trim removed 3 bases at V and 1 base at J, leaving 10 bases unmatched. Germline CDR1 GTSNPN, CDR2 SVGIG (reference sequence). CDR3 protein: CAWRGGTSGRGIQETQYF. CDR3 sequence (DNA): TGTGCCTGGAGGGGAGGGACTAGCGGGAGAGGCATCCAAGAGACCCAGTACTTC.

The V and J genes are TRBV10-2 and TRBJ1-5, with D unresolved. Trimming left V 7 bases short and J 5 bases short, with 12 bases between. From germline, CDR1 is WSHSY and CDR2 SAAADI. There are 13 residues in the CDR3. CDR3 DNA sequence: TGCGCCAGCATGGCAGGTCGAGATCAGCCCCAGCATTTT. Its translation: CASMAGRDQPQHF.

The rearrangement uses TRBV6-4 and TRBJ2-3; the D gene is possibly TRBD1 (5 bases). The CDR3 is 14 residues long. Germline V gives CDR1 MRHNA, CDR2 SNTAGT. Trimming pared 3 bases from V and 2 bases from J, leaving 9 bases between. CDR3: CASSDKGSTDTQYF. CDR3 DNA sequence: TGTGCCAGCAGTGATAAGGGGTCCACAGATACGCAGTATTTT.

This chain links TRBV6-1 with TRBJ1-2; 7 bases map to TRBD1. Losses at the gene ends were 6 bases for V and 4 bases for J; bases not matched to a gene: 11. Germline V gene sequence: CDR1 MNHNS, CDR2 SASEGT. This CDR3 has 15 amino acids. CDR3 bases: TGTGCCAGCAGCAAAGACAGGGAACGTACCTATGGCTACACCTTC. Its protein product is CASSKDRERTYGYTF.

The chain joins TRBV5-4 to TRBJ2-3; perhaps TRBD2 as D (5 bases). The length of the CDR3 is 14 residues. Germline-derived CDR1 and CDR2 are SGHNT and YYREEE (reference sequence). V lost 3 bases, J lost 3 bases, and 11 bases lay in between. The CDR3 loop is CASSSREYTDTQYF. In DNA form, the CDR3 reads TGTGCCAGCAGCTCGAGGGAATATACAGATACGCAGTATTTT.

The rearrangement uses TRBV18 and TRBJ1-1; 7 nucleotides agree with TRBD1. The V gene end was trimmed by 5 bases and the J gene end by 0 bases; junction bases not matched to a gene: 0. Germline CDR1 and CDR2: KGHSH and LQKENI. The CDR3 contains 13 residues. This CDR3 is CASSGTVNTEAFF. In DNA, the CDR3 is TGTGCCAGCTCAGGGACAGTGAACACTGAAGCTTTCTTT.